Listed below are T cell receptor beta chains from one sample, sequenced in a study of blood T cell repertoires in COVID-19. Assay: immunoSEQ multiplex PCR; the TCRdb copy retains only in-frame clones and omits some. The repertoire holds about 310,000 clones, approximately 83% seen once, with 2.2% in the top ten. Source material: PBMCs or T cells enriched from blood (not recorded which). The receptors were sampled from a man under 40 who had recovered from COVID-19. The CDR3 runs from the conserved cysteine through the conserved F or W. Each record gives: V gene, clone size, D gene, J gene, CDR3 protein, CDR3 DNA. The D gene is left open where the match is weak. The size of a clone is reported for some rows only, either as once, few or many, or as a class for expanded clones.

v_call: TRBV2; clone_size: -; d_call: TRBD1; j_call: TRBJ2-3; cdr3_aa: CASSRDREPDTQYF; cdr3_nt: TGTGCCAGCTCCCGGGACAGGGAGCCAGATACGCAGTATTTT
v_call: TRBV3-1/TRBV3-2; clone_size: -; d_call: TRBD1; j_call: TRBJ2-3; cdr3_aa: CASSQALGTGTQYF; cdr3_nt: TGTGCCAGCAGCCAAGCCTTGGGGACAGGTACGCAGTATTTT
v_call: TRBV6-1; clone_size: -; d_call: -; j_call: TRBJ2-7; cdr3_aa: CASSAPRGAGARYEQYF; cdr3_nt: TGTGCCAGCAGTGCCCCCAGGGGTGCGGGGGCTCGCTACGAGCAGTACTTC
v_call: TRBV25-1; clone_size: -; d_call: TRBD1; j_call: TRBJ2-2; cdr3_aa: CASSGVGQGARELFF; cdr3_nt: TGTGCCAGCAGTGGGGTGGGACAGGGGGCCCGGGAGCTGTTTTTT
v_call: TRBV19; clone_size: few; d_call: -; j_call: TRBJ2-7; cdr3_aa: CASSIGIGYEQYF; cdr3_nt: TGTGCCAGTAGTATAGGCATCGGCTACGAGCAGTACTTC
v_call: TRBV7-2; clone_size: -; d_call: -; j_call: TRBJ1-3; cdr3_aa: CASSLGGNTIYF; cdr3_nt: TGTGCCAGCAGCTTGGGAGGGAACACCATATATTTT
v_call: TRBV7-8; clone_size: once; d_call: -; j_call: TRBJ2-5; cdr3_aa: CASSFQVRETQYF; cdr3_nt: TGTGCCAGCAGCTTTCAGGTTAGAGAGACCCAGTACTTC
v_call: TRBV7-9; clone_size: -; d_call: -; j_call: TRBJ1-6; cdr3_aa: CASSAGFSPLHF; cdr3_nt: TGTGCCAGCAGCGCAGGGTTTTCACCCCTCCACTTT
v_call: TRBV25-1; clone_size: -; d_call: TRBD1; j_call: TRBJ2-1; cdr3_aa: CASSNPGQWGVSDEQFF; cdr3_nt: TGTGCCAGCAGTAATCCGGGACAGTGGGGAGTCAGCGATGAGCAGTTCTTC
v_call: TRBV6-5; clone_size: -; d_call: TRBD2; j_call: TRBJ2-7; cdr3_aa: CASSYSKRGNEQYF; cdr3_nt: TGTGCCAGCAGTTACTCGAAGCGGGGAAACGAGCAGTACTTC
v_call: TRBV11-2; clone_size: -; d_call: TRBD2; j_call: TRBJ2-5; cdr3_aa: CASSFSGTSGGGETQYF; cdr3_nt: TGTGCCAGCAGCTTCTCCGGGACTAGCGGGGGAGGAGAGACCCAGTACTTC
v_call: TRBV2; clone_size: once; d_call: TRBD2; j_call: TRBJ2-1; cdr3_aa: CASSKTSGGYNEQFF; cdr3_nt: TGTGCCAGCAGTAAAACTAGCGGGGGATACAATGAGCAGTTCTTC
v_call: TRBV4-2; clone_size: -; d_call: TRBD1; j_call: TRBJ2-1; cdr3_aa: CASSRQGLQGNEQFF; cdr3_nt: TGTGCCAGCAGCCGACAAGGGTTACAGGGGAATGAGCAGTTCTTC
v_call: TRBV5-1; clone_size: -; d_call: TRBD2; j_call: TRBJ2-4; cdr3_aa: CASSFSSSGGAGSKNIQYF; cdr3_nt: TGCGCCAGCAGCTTTTCGTCCAGCGGGGGGGCCGGGTCCAAAAACATTCAGTACTTC
v_call: TRBV3-1/TRBV3-2; clone_size: -; d_call: TRBD2; j_call: TRBJ2-1; cdr3_aa: CASSHTGTSGYNEQFF; cdr3_nt: TGTGCCAGCAGCCACACCGGGACTAGCGGGTACAATGAGCAGTTCTTC
v_call: TRBV5-1; clone_size: -; d_call: -; j_call: TRBJ2-5; cdr3_aa: CASSFTDTQETQYF; cdr3_nt: TGCGCCAGCAGTTTCACTGATACCCAAGAGACCCAGTACTTC
v_call: TRBV6-5; clone_size: -; d_call: -; j_call: TRBJ2-1; cdr3_aa: CASSPTSRGEQFF; cdr3_nt: TGTGCCAGCAGTCCGACTAGCAGGGGTGAGCAGTTCTTC
v_call: TRBV10-3; clone_size: -; d_call: TRBD2; j_call: TRBJ2-1; cdr3_aa: CAISGPSGVSYNEQFF; cdr3_nt: TGTGCCATCAGTGGTCCTAGCGGGGTCTCCTACAATGAGCAGTTCTTC
v_call: TRBV6-5; clone_size: -; d_call: TRBD2; j_call: TRBJ2-7; cdr3_aa: CASSRGESYEQYF; cdr3_nt: TGTGCCAGCAGTCGGGGGGAAAGCTACGAGCAGTACTTC
v_call: TRBV9; clone_size: once; d_call: -; j_call: TRBJ1-2; cdr3_aa: CASSEHREFSYYGYTF; cdr3_nt: TGTGCCAGCAGCGAACACAGGGAGTTCTCGTACTATGGCTACACCTTC
v_call: TRBV10-3; clone_size: -; d_call: -; j_call: TRBJ2-7; cdr3_aa: CAISPISAAPYEQYF; cdr3_nt: TGTGCCATCAGTCCCATCTCAGCGGCACCCTACGAGCAGTACTTC
v_call: TRBV14; clone_size: few; d_call: -; j_call: TRBJ2-7; cdr3_aa: CASSPQGSEQYF; cdr3_nt: TGTGCCAGCAGCCCACAGGGCAGCGAGCAGTACTTC
v_call: TRBV11-2; clone_size: -; d_call: TRBD1; j_call: TRBJ2-2; cdr3_aa: CASSLKYRGTGELFF; cdr3_nt: TGTGCCAGCAGCTTAAAATACAGGGGGACCGGGGAGCTGTTTTTT
v_call: TRBV3-1/TRBV3-2; clone_size: -; d_call: -; j_call: TRBJ1-1; cdr3_aa: CASSQEGLLQGTEAFF; cdr3_nt: TGTGCCAGCAGCCAAGAGGGGCTCTTACAGGGCACTGAAGCTTTCTTT
v_call: TRBV19; clone_size: -; d_call: -; j_call: TRBJ2-3; cdr3_aa: CASSEQGTDTQYF; cdr3_nt: TGTGCCAGTTCAGAACAGGGCACAGATACGCAGTATTTT
v_call: TRBV11-2; clone_size: -; d_call: -; j_call: TRBJ1-2; cdr3_aa: CASSLASGYGYTF; cdr3_nt: TGTGCCAGCAGCTTAGCGTCCGGTTATGGCTACACCTTC
v_call: TRBV6-5; clone_size: -; d_call: -; j_call: TRBJ1-1; cdr3_aa: CASGERRELNTEAFF; cdr3_nt: TGTGCCAGCGGCGAGAGGCGGGAGCTGAACACTGAAGCTTTCTTT
v_call: TRBV2; clone_size: -; d_call: TRBD2; j_call: TRBJ2-3; cdr3_aa: CASKPTTQAGHTDTQYF; cdr3_nt: TGTGCCAGCAAACCCACCACTCAAGCGGGGCACACAGATACGCAGTATTTT
v_call: TRBV30; clone_size: -; d_call: -; j_call: TRBJ1-3; cdr3_aa: CAWSVANTIYF; cdr3_nt: TGTGCCTGGAGTGTAGCAAACACCATATATTTT
v_call: TRBV5-1; clone_size: -; d_call: -; j_call: TRBJ1-1; cdr3_aa: CASSPVAGNTEAFF; cdr3_nt: TGCGCCAGCAGCCCCGTCGCAGGGAACACTGAAGCTTTCTTT
v_call: TRBV9; clone_size: -; d_call: TRBD2; j_call: TRBJ2-7; cdr3_aa: CASSSGLAAYYEQYF; cdr3_nt: TGTGCCAGCAGCTCAGGACTAGCGGCTTACTACGAGCAGTACTTC
v_call: TRBV4-1; clone_size: -; d_call: -; j_call: TRBJ1-6; cdr3_aa: CASSQETSEWNSPLHF; cdr3_nt: TGCGCCAGCAGCCAAGAAACATCGGAGTGGAATTCACCCCTCCACTTT
v_call: TRBV4-2; clone_size: -; d_call: TRBD2; j_call: TRBJ2-1; cdr3_aa: CASSQEFSGGANEQFF; cdr3_nt: TGTGCCAGCAGCCAAGAATTTAGCGGGGGGGCCAATGAGCAGTTCTTC
v_call: TRBV11-3; clone_size: -; d_call: -; j_call: TRBJ2-2; cdr3_aa: CASSSAGERATGELFF; cdr3_nt: TGTGCCAGCAGCTCCGCAGGGGAAAGGGCCACCGGGGAGCTGTTTTTT
v_call: TRBV5-1; clone_size: -; d_call: TRBD2; j_call: TRBJ2-2; cdr3_aa: CASSRGTRGGELFF; cdr3_nt: TGCGCCAGCAGCCGCGGGACTAGAGGCGGGGAGCTGTTTTTT
v_call: TRBV5-1; clone_size: once; d_call: -; j_call: TRBJ2-5; cdr3_aa: CASSFYRDSQETQYF; cdr3_nt: TGCGCCAGCAGCTTTTACCGGGACTCCCAAGAGACCCAGTACTTC
v_call: TRBV4-1; clone_size: -; d_call: -; j_call: TRBJ1-1; cdr3_aa: CASSQVGGLSTEAFF; cdr3_nt: TGCGCCAGCAGCCAAGTTGGGGGGTTGAGCACTGAAGCTTTCTTT
v_call: TRBV18; clone_size: -; d_call: -; j_call: TRBJ2-5; cdr3_aa: CASSPSDRKQETQYF; cdr3_nt: TGTGCCAGCTCACCCTCCGACAGGAAGCAAGAGACCCAGTACTTC
v_call: TRBV12-3/TRBV12-4; clone_size: -; d_call: TRBD2; j_call: TRBJ2-3; cdr3_aa: CASSLGGADTQYF; cdr3_nt: TGTGCCAGCAGTTTGGGAGGGGCAGATACGCAGTATTTT
v_call: TRBV12-5; clone_size: -; d_call: TRBD2; j_call: TRBJ2-7; cdr3_aa: CASGQCSGGLEYEQYF; cdr3_nt: TGTGCTAGTGGCCAATGTAGCGGGGGGTTAGAATACGAGCAGTACTTC
v_call: TRBV13; clone_size: -; d_call: -; j_call: TRBJ2-7; cdr3_aa: CASSLGLSDSSYEQYF; cdr3_nt: TGTGCCAGCAGCTTAGGCCTTTCAGACAGTTCTTACGAGCAGTACTTC
v_call: TRBV27; clone_size: -; d_call: -; j_call: TRBJ2-1; cdr3_aa: CAILTNQGNEQFF; cdr3_nt: TGTGCCATCCTAACCAATCAGGGGAATGAGCAGTTCTTC
v_call: TRBV19; clone_size: -; d_call: -; j_call: TRBJ1-4; cdr3_aa: CASSISEQGANEKLFF; cdr3_nt: TGTGCCAGTAGTATCTCCGAACAGGGCGCAAATGAAAAACTGTTTTTT
v_call: TRBV19; clone_size: -; d_call: -; j_call: TRBJ1-5; cdr3_aa: CASSRDKNQPQHF; cdr3_nt: TGTGCCAGTAGCCGGGACAAGAATCAGCCCCAGCATTTT
v_call: TRBV4-1; clone_size: -; d_call: -; j_call: TRBJ2-1; cdr3_aa: CASSPQGLTYNEQFF; cdr3_nt: TGCGCCAGCAGCCCACAGGGCCTAACCTACAATGAGCAGTTCTTC
v_call: TRBV28; clone_size: -; d_call: -; j_call: TRBJ2-2; cdr3_aa: CASSFRSIAGELFF; cdr3_nt: TGTGCCAGCAGTTTTAGATCTATCGCCGGGGAGCTGTTTTTT
v_call: TRBV6-5; clone_size: -; d_call: TRBD1; j_call: TRBJ1-2; cdr3_aa: CASNTGQGSGGYTF; cdr3_nt: TGTGCCAGCAACACCGGACAGGGCTCAGGTGGCTACACCTTC
v_call: TRBV3-1/TRBV3-2; clone_size: -; d_call: -; j_call: TRBJ1-4; cdr3_aa: CASSQDSSRVTFF; cdr3_nt: TGTGCCAGCAGCCAAGATTCATCCAGGGTAACGTTTTTT
v_call: TRBV2; clone_size: -; d_call: -; j_call: TRBJ1-1; cdr3_aa: CASSEKGTDMRNTEAFF; cdr3_nt: TGTGCCAGCAGTGAAAAAGGTACAGATATGAGGAACACTGAAGCTTTCTTT
v_call: TRBV7-2; clone_size: -; d_call: -; j_call: TRBJ1-2; cdr3_aa: CASSLGTAETQRYGYTF; cdr3_nt: TGTGCCAGCAGCTTAGGGACAGCGGAGACTCAGCGGTATGGCTACACCTTC
v_call: TRBV6-5; clone_size: -; d_call: -; j_call: TRBJ1-2; cdr3_aa: CASSIGILPYGYTF; cdr3_nt: TGTGCCAGCAGCATCGGGATTTTGCCCTATGGCTACACCTTC
v_call: TRBV10-3; clone_size: -; d_call: -; j_call: TRBJ2-1; cdr3_aa: CAISETILTGNEQFF; cdr3_nt: TGTGCCATCAGTGAGACTATACTTACGGGAAATGAGCAGTTCTTC
v_call: TRBV5-4; clone_size: -; d_call: TRBD2; j_call: TRBJ2-5; cdr3_aa: CASSSPGGETQYF; cdr3_nt: TGTGCCAGCAGCTCGCCGGGGGGGGAGACCCAGTACTTC
v_call: TRBV6-1; clone_size: -; d_call: TRBD2; j_call: TRBJ2-2; cdr3_aa: CASSGGLAGVLDTGELFF; cdr3_nt: TGTGCCAGCAGTGGAGGACTAGCGGGGGTACTCGACACCGGGGAGCTGTTTTTT
v_call: TRBV5-6; clone_size: -; d_call: TRBD1; j_call: TRBJ1-2; cdr3_aa: CASSFGTGGISTF; cdr3_nt: TGTGCCAGCAGCTTCGGGACAGGGGGCATTTCCACCTTC
v_call: TRBV7-8; clone_size: -; d_call: -; j_call: TRBJ2-5; cdr3_aa: CASSLRGQETQYF; cdr3_nt: TGTGCCAGCAGCTTACGGGGGCAAGAGACCCAGTACTTC